This record looks at one T cell receptor (beta chain) sequence and its context. Its antigen is as yet unknown. TCRdb's table, derived via immunoSEQ multiplex PCR, lists solely in-frame clones and lacks some. The sample contains just under 80,000 clones, around 91% of which appear only once. Systemic immunosuppression or a history of autoimmune disease excluded patients. The entry originates in a study of OX40 agonist ivuxolimab in advanced cancers. The wider study: The patients' treatment was ivuxolimab, an agonistic anti-OX40 (CD134) antibody. Cohort: 82.7% men, mean age about 60, aged about 23 to 79. Study outcomes and limitations: Expanded peripheral T-cell antigen specificity went undetermined.

The CDR3 is 16 residues long. The V and J ends lost 4 bases and 5 bases respectively, with 18 bases between them. CDR1 and CDR2 (germline): SGDLS, YYNGEE. The genes are TRBV9 and TRBJ1-4; D might be TRBD1 (5 bases). The sequencing here drew on CD4+ or CD8+ T cells sorted from blood, taken in a trial of the OX40 agonist ivuxolimab. The TCR sequence derives from an adult with an advanced solid tumor such as melanoma, head and neck, liver or kidney cancer. CDR3 in DNA: TGTGCCAGCAGCCCCCGACCCAGGGTTGGAAATGAAAAACTGTTTTTT. Its translation: CASSPRPRVGNEKLFF.